This T cell receptor beta chain was found in a study of shared clonotypes between healthy human individuals. Whole-study context: Three CD4 naive, three CD4 memory, two CD8 naive and one CD8 memory plate were used per donor.

Trimming removed 0 bases from V and 4 bases from J; junction bases left unmatched: 5. The germline V gene encodes CDR1 MGHRA and CDR2 YSYEKL. CDR3 length: 18 residues. The assay was run at deep level. The protocol was immunoSEQ multiplex PCR, while the TCRdb copy is restricted to in-frame clones and leaves out a portion. This sample has about a million clones, with 65% to 75% found just once. A remark on this clone: Its target is not known.

Study findings and constraints: Larger richness was generally estimated for naive than memory subsets.

The sequencing input was memory CD4+ T cells sorted from blood. Subset of the sample: CD45RA-negative fraction. The receptor's source is a man between 18 and 35 years old in good health. The chain links TRBV4-1 to TRBJ2-1; 14 positions match TRBD2. CDR3 sequence (DNA): TGCGCCAGCAGCCAAGATGCGACTAGCGGGGGGGTTTACAATGAGCAGTTCTTC. Residues: CASSQDATSGGVYNEQFF.